The 20 T cell receptor beta chains reported below all come from one sample, sequenced in a study of regulatory T cells in long-lasting Graves disease. Sequencing libraries for TCR beta were prepared with iRepertoire HTBI primers and Arm-PCR of CDR3 regions. Each CDR3 protein is one row after TCRdb ran MiXCR on the multiplex PCR reads. The data hold approximately 400,000 distinct CDR3 sequences, with approximately 16% observed a single time. The time point was: newly diagnosed GD, antithyroid drugs for less than 3 months. With RNA extracted from PBMCs as input, the TCR library was made. In addition, the sample was reused for a study of T cells in Graves' hyperthyroidism and ophthalmopathy.

The sample in question was peripheral blood mononuclear cells (PBMCs), obtained at new diagnosis, from a patient treated with antithyroid drugs. The receptor set was obtained from a woman between 40 and 50 years old with Graves disease.

This clonotype was detected ten times or more. V and J are TRBV12-3 or TRBV12-4 and TRBJ1-5; 7 bases fit TRBD1. V was clipped by 6 bases and J by 1 base; unmatched bases: 3. This CDR3 is 14 amino acids long. The CDR3 sequence is CASRGQASNQPQHF. The CDR3, as DNA: TGTGCCAGCAGAGGACAGGCGAGCAATCAGCCCCAGCATTTT.

This clonotype was picked up many times. The CDR3 DNA follows: TGTGCCAGCACCGAGAGGACTAGCGAGGAGACCCAGTACTTC. It translates to CASTERTSEETQYF. The rearrangement uses TRBV2 and TRBJ2-5, with TRBD2 matching over 9 bases. This CDR3 contains 14 residues. V shed 7 bases and J 5 bases; nucleotides not matched to a gene: 8. Germline V lookup: CDR1 SNHLY, CDR2 FYNNEI.

This clonotype was detected ten times or more. The J gene is TRBJ2-1, the V gene TRBV13; D perhaps matches TRBD2 (5 bases). Germline V gene sequence: CDR1 PRHDT, CDR2 FYEKMQ (reference sequence). V was trimmed by 3 bases and J by 7 bases, leaving 13 bases between them. The CDR3 length is 14 residues. This CDR3 reads CASSFRGRGNEQFF. The CDR3, as DNA: TGTGCCAGCAGCTTCCGAGGGAGAGGGAATGAGCAGTTCTTC.

This clonotype was detected ten times or more. The gene calls are TRBV20-1 and TRBJ2-3; D is undetermined. CDR3 length: 11 residues. CDR1 and CDR2 from the germline V gene are DFQATT and SNEGSKA (reference sequence). The V end lost 3 bases, the J end lost 6 bases, and 7 bases lay between the germline ends. For the CDR3, the DNA is TGCAGTGCTAGGGCCAGGGATACGCAGTATTTT. Amino acids: CSARARDTQYF.

This clonotype was picked up a small number of times. This chain joins TRBV19 and TRBJ2-3, with 7 bases aligning to TRBD1. Trimming took 4 bases from V and 5 from J; bases not matched to a gene: 3. The CDR3 extends over 13 amino acids. Germline loops: CDR1 LNHDA, CDR2 SQIVND (reference sequence). CDR3: CASSNAGGDTQYF. In DNA, the CDR3 is TGTGCCAGTAGTAACGCAGGGGGAGATACGCAGTATTTT.

The chain joins TRBV25-1 to TRBJ2-2; D remains unclear. Germline V gene sequence: CDR1 MGHDK, CDR2 SYGVNS. V lost 3 bases, J lost 3 bases, and 11 bases lay in between. The CDR3 is 15 residues long. The CDR3 protein is CASSDARQHTGELFF. The CDR3 bases are TGTGCCAGCAGTGATGCTCGACAACACACCGGGGAGCTGTTTTTT. Filled out from reference TRBV25-1 and TRBJ2-2, the complete variable domain reads EADIYQTPRYLVIGTGKKITLECSQTMGHDKMYWYQQDPGMELHLIHYSYGVNSTEKGDLSSESTVSRIRTEHFPLTLESARPSHTSQYLCASSDARQHTGELFFGEGSRLTVL.

Ten or more counts support this clonotype. The J gene is TRBJ1-2, the V gene TRBV2, with 7 bases lining up with TRBD1. Germline CDR1 and CDR2: SNHLY and FYNNEI. The CDR3 sequence is 12 residues long. After removal of 6 bases from V and 6 bases from J, the junction contained 4 bases not matched to a gene. CDR3 loop: CASSPGTDGYTF. CDR3 sequence (DNA): TGTGCCAGCAGCCCCGGGACAGATGGCTACACCTTC.

In its sample, this clonotype was seen a few times. One end of the junction fails to match germline, which may point to a read error. The chain has TRBV7-8 and TRBJ2-1, with 12 bases that match TRBD2. This CDR3 is built from 14 residues. From germline, CDR1 is SGHVS and CDR2 FQNEAQ. The CDR3: CASSLAGGWNEQFF. The CDR3, as DNA: TGTGCCAGCAGCCTAGCGGGAGGGTGGAATGAGCAGTTCTTC.

Concerning this clonotype: A much more abundant neighbour one base away suggests this may be a read error. This chain uses TRBV7-8 with TRBJ1-5, with D perhaps TRBD1 (5 bases). The CDR3 is made up of 18 amino acids. The germline V gene encodes CDR1 SGHVS and CDR2 FQNEAQ. Written as DNA, the CDR3 is TGTGCCAGCAACTTACACCGGTTCCGGGGGACTAGCAATCAGCCCCAGCATTTT. Amino acids: CASNLHRFRGTSNQPQHF.

In its sample, this clonotype was seen many times. The rearrangement uses TRBV5-6 and TRBJ2-3, with D unresolved. Trimming took 2 bases from V and 2 from J, leaving 3 bases between them. The CDR3 covers 12 residues. The germline gives CDR1 SGHDT, CDR2 YYEEEE. CDR3 nucleotide sequence: TGTGCCAGCAGCTTAGACACAGATACGCAGTATTTT. This codes for CASSLDTDTQYF. The full variable domain, completed using reference TRBV5-6 and TRBJ2-3, is DAGVTQSPTHLIKTRGQQVTLRCSPKSGHDTVSWYQQALGQGPQFIFQYYEEEERQRGNFPDRFSGHQFPNYSSELNVNALLLGDSALYLCASSLDTDTQYFGPGTRLTVL.

This clonotype occurred many times. The chain recombines TRBV18 with TRBJ2-5; tentatively, D is TRBD1 or TRBD2 (5 bases each). This CDR3 contains 15 residues. Trimming pared 0 bases from V and 0 bases from J, leaving 8 bases between. The germline CDR1 and CDR2 sequences are KGHSH and LQKENI. The CDR3 DNA sequence: TGTGCCAGCTCACCACCGGGACGGAACCAAGAGACCCAGTACTTC. This encodes CASSPPGRNQETQYF.

This clonotype was observed at least ten times. V gene TRBV27 combines with J gene TRBJ2-7; a weak D match, TRBD2 (6 bases). V dropped 2 bases and J dropped 2 bases, with 13 bases sitting between them. CDR1 MNHEY and CDR2 SMNVEV come from the germline V gene (reference sequence). This CDR3 has 15 amino acids. Here the CDR3 reads CASSLAGPFAYEQYF. The CDR3 DNA follows: TGTGCCAGCAGTTTAGCGGGACCCTTCGCCTACGAGCAGTACTTC.

This clonotype was counted at least ten times. CDR3 nucleotides: TGTGCCAGCAGCCCCCGGGAGCTGGGGACCCAGTACTTC. Translated, it gives CASSPRELGTQYF. The V call is TRBV11-2, the J call TRBJ2-5; possibly TRBD2 for D (6 bases). This CDR3 has 13 residues. Per germline, CDR1 SGHAT and CDR2 FQNNGV. V lost 5 bases and J lost 7, with 14 bases in between. The entire variable domain, with the rest obtained from reference TRBV11-2 and TRBJ2-5, is as follows: EAGVAQSPRYKIIEKRQSVAFWCNPISGHATLYWYQQILGQGPKLLIQFQNNGVVDDSQLPKDRFSAERLKGVDSTLKIQPAKLEDSAVYLCASSPRELGTQYFGPGTRLLVL.

The chain joins TRBV28 to TRBJ2-7, with 9 bases identical to TRBD2. This CDR3 is built from 14 residues. Looked up from germline, CDR1 is MDHEN and CDR2 is SYDVKM. The trim removed 6 bases at V and 2 bases at J, leaving 5 bases unmatched. This chain's CDR3 is CASRGTSRTYEQYF. The CDR3 bases are TGTGCCAGCAGAGGGACTAGCAGAACCTACGAGCAGTACTTC.

V gene TRBV28 combines with J gene TRBJ1-3, with a possible D match to TRBD1 (5 bases). This CDR3 has 19 amino acids. Germline V gene data show CDR1 as MDHEN and CDR2 as SYDVKM. V lost 4 bases and J lost 3, with 25 bases in between. The CDR3 DNA reads TGTGCCAGCAGTTCCTTAAGGAGGGGCGGTAGGCTCATTGGAAACACCATATATTTT. Encoded protein: CASSSLRRGGRLIGNTIYF.

This clonotype was detected a few times. A much larger clone differs from this one at a single base, so this may be a read error. This chain connects TRBV11-3 to TRBJ2-2; 7 nucleotides line up with TRBD2. The CDR3 contains 14 residues. CDR1 and CDR2 (germline): SGHNT, YENEEA. In DNA form, the CDR3 reads TGTGCCAGCAGCCCACTAGCGACAACCGGGGAGCTGGTTTTT. Translating gives CASSPLATTGELVF. Drawing the rest from reference TRBV11-3 and TRBJ2-2, the complete variable domain is EAGVVQSPRYKIIEKKQPVAFWCNPISGHNTLYWYLQNLGQGPELLIRYENEEAVDDSQLPKDRFSAERLKGVDSTLKIQPAELGDSAVYLCASSPLATTGELVFGEGSRLTVL.

This rearrangement joins TRBV9 to TRBJ1-6; 8 nucleotides align to TRBD1. This CDR3 has 15 residues. Germline loops: CDR1 SGDLS, CDR2 YYNGEE. After removal of 3 bases from V and 7 bases from J, the junction contained 6 bases not matched to a gene. CDR3: CASSERTGKNSPLHF. The CDR3 DNA reads as TGTGCCAGCAGCGAAAGGACAGGGAAAAATTCACCCCTCCACTTT.

This clonotype was found many times. The chain links TRBV5-1 to TRBJ1-1; D is unresolved. From germline, CDR1 is SGHRS and CDR2 YFSETQ. This CDR3 region has 15 residues. The V end lost 2 bases, the J end lost 0 bases, and 11 bases lay between the germline ends. CDR3 sequence reads: CASSFDGAVNTEAFF. The CDR3 nucleotides are TGCGCCAGCAGCTTCGACGGTGCGGTGAACACTGAAGCTTTCTTT.

Ten or more counts support this clonotype. The chain recombines TRBV3-1 with TRBJ2-1; no definite D call. The V gene's germline CDR1 is LGHDT and CDR2 YNNKEL (reference sequence). The CDR3 is 15 amino acids. Trimming left V 5 bases short and J 8 bases short, with 19 bases between. CDR3 protein: CASSASTLGIDEQFF. Written as DNA, the CDR3 is TGTGCCAGCAGCGCCTCGACCCTAGGGATCGATGAGCAGTTCTTC.

This clonotype has just a few counts. The chain recombines TRBV12-3 or TRBV12-4 with TRBJ1-4, with D tentatively TRBD1 (5 bases). V was shortened by 2 bases and J by 8 bases, with 12 bases between the two germline ends. The CDR3 contains 14 residues. The CDR3 DNA sequence: TGTGCCAGCAGTTTATTGGCAGGGAACGAAAAACTGTTTTTT. This encodes CASSLLAGNEKLFF.